The following is a TCR beta chain sequence with its context. Its matching antigen is unknown. Sequencing was performed with immunoSEQ multiplex PCR; in TCRdb, only in-frame clones are kept and a portion is missing. This table has about 2,200 clones, more than 70% appearing once. These data are taken from a study of immune cell composition in non-small cell lung cancer. Overall study results and limits: Smoking pack-years did not significantly correlate with tumour TCR-beta clonality.

CDR3 size: 13 residues. The V end lost 6 bases, the J end lost 1 base, and 9 bases lay between the germline ends. CDR1 is MNHNS, CDR2 SASEGT, per germline. The rearrangement links TRBV6-1 to TRBJ1-2, with D hard to call. Sequences were obtained from lung tumor tissue. This TCR was recovered from a human donor with non-small cell lung cancer. The CDR3 sequence is CASRIPINYGYTF. The CDR3 bases are TGTGCCAGCAGAATTCCCATTAACTATGGCTACACCTTC.